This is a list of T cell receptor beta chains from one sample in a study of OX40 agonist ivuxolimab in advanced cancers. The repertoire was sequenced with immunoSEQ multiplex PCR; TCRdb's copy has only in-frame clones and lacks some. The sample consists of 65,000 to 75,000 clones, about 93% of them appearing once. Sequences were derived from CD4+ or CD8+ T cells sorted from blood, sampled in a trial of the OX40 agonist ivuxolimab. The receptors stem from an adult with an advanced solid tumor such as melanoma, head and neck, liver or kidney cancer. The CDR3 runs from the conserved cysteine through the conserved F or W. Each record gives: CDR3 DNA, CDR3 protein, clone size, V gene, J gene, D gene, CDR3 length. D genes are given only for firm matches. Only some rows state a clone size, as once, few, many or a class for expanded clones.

TGTGCCAGCAGAGGGGACAGAGCAACTAATGAAAAACTGTTTTTT	CASRGDRATNEKLFF	NA	TRBV7-9	TRBJ1-4	TRBD1	15
TGTGCCAGCAGTGAAGGACTCGGACTGGGGTCCACTGAAGCTTTCTTT	CASSEGLGLGSTEAFF	NA	TRBV6-1	TRBJ1-1	NA	16
TGTGCCAGCAGCAGGACTAGCTCGGGCGAGCAGTACTTC	CASSRTSSGEQYF	NA	TRBV11-2	TRBJ2-7	TRBD2	13
TGTGCCAGTAGTAGAACAGGGGTCGACCCCAACATTCAGTACTTC	CASSRTGVDPNIQYF	NA	TRBV19	TRBJ2-4	TRBD1	15
TGTGCCAGCAGCGCGGAAGCTGGCGAGCAGTACTTC	CASSAEAGEQYF	NA	TRBV9	TRBJ2-7	NA	12
TGTGCCAGCAGCTTATATGGCCAAGAGACCCAGTACTTC	CASSLYGQETQYF	NA	TRBV7-8	TRBJ2-5	NA	13
TGTGCCAGCAGCGCGGGGGGGACTAGCGGGCGGTATGAGCAGTTCTTC	CASSAGGTSGRYEQFF	NA	TRBV9	TRBJ2-1	TRBD2	16
TGCGCCAGCACCACGAGCCTGGACTCGGGCGGGAGGTTCTACAATGAGCAGTTCTTC	CASTTSLDSGGRFYNEQFF	NA	TRBV5-1	TRBJ2-1	TRBD2	19
TGTGCCAGCAGCGGGCAGGCTGGCTACACCTTC	CASSGQAGYTF	once	TRBV5-5	TRBJ1-2	NA	11
TGTGCCAGCAACAAATTTCCGGGACTAGCTTCCTACAATGAGCAGTTCTTC	CASNKFPGLASYNEQFF	NA	TRBV7-9	TRBJ2-1	TRBD2	17
TGTGCTAGTGGTTCCCTGGACAGGGGCGAGCAGTACTTC	CASGSLDRGEQYF	NA	TRBV12-5	TRBJ2-7	TRBD1	13
TGTGCCAGTAGTATCAGGGGAAGCAATCAGCCCCAGCATTTT	CASSIRGSNQPQHF	NA	TRBV19	TRBJ1-5	NA	14
TGTGCCTGGAGTGGTACCAGGGGGAGTAACACCATATATTTT	CAWSGTRGSNTIYF	NA	TRBV30	TRBJ1-3	TRBD1	14
TGTGCCAGCAGCTTAATGACTGGAAACACCATATATTTT	CASSLMTGNTIYF	NA	TRBV11-3	TRBJ1-3	NA	13
TGTGCCAGCAGCTTAGTGGCGGGCAGTAGCACAGATACGCAGTATTTT	CASSLVAGSSTDTQYF	once	TRBV11-3	TRBJ2-3	NA	16
TGCGCCAGCAGTGATGACAGTCTCCAAGAGACCCAGTACTTC	CASSDDSLQETQYF	NA	TRBV23-1	TRBJ2-5	NA	14
TGTGCCAGCAGTGAAGAGTACCTAGGGCCCTACGAGCAGTACTTC	CASSEEYLGPYEQYF	NA	TRBV2	TRBJ2-7	NA	15
TGTGCCAGCAAGCCGGACTCCTACGAGCAGTACTTC	CASKPDSYEQYF	NA	TRBV2	TRBJ2-7	NA	12
TGCGCCAGCAGACCGGCCCTGGGATATAATTCACCCCTCCACTTT	CASRPALGYNSPLHF	NA	TRBV5-1	TRBJ1-6	NA	15
TGTGCCAGTACCGATATTCAGGGGGCTGGGACTGAAGCTTTCTTT	CASTDIQGAGTEAFF	NA	TRBV19	TRBJ1-1	TRBD1	15
TGTGCTAGTGGAATCCTACAAGAGACCCAGTACTTC	CASGILQETQYF	NA	TRBV12-5	TRBJ2-5	NA	12
TGTGCCAGCAGCCCCGAGAGACCCGGGGAGCTGTTTTTT	CASSPERPGELFF	NA	TRBV11-3	TRBJ2-2	NA	13
TGTGCCTGGTCCAGCACCGGGACTAGCGGGAAGACCCAGTACTTC	CAWSSTGTSGKTQYF	NA	TRBV30	TRBJ2-5	TRBD2	15
TGTGCCAGCAGCTTAGTTAGGGATTATGGCTACACCTTC	CASSLVRDYGYTF	few	TRBV7-8	TRBJ1-2	NA	13
TGTGCCAGCAAACGCCAGTCTGGAAACACCATATATTTT	CASKRQSGNTIYF	NA	TRBV2	TRBJ1-3	NA	13
TGTGCCAGCCAAATATCCGGGACAGGGAGTTACGAGCAGTACTTC	CASQISGTGSYEQYF	NA	TRBV18	TRBJ2-7	TRBD1	15
TGTGCCTGGAGTTCGGGACAGATAGAAAAACTGTTTTTT	CAWSSGQIEKLFF	NA	TRBV30	TRBJ1-4	TRBD1	13
TGTGCCATCAGTGGAGGGGCAGGGGGCTTTACAGATACGCAGTATTTT	CAISGGAGGFTDTQYF	NA	TRBV10-3	TRBJ2-3	TRBD1	16
TGTGCCAGCAGCACGGGTGTGGGGGGCACAGATACGCAGTATTTT	CASSTGVGGTDTQYF	NA	TRBV7-7	TRBJ2-3	NA	15
TGTGCCAGCAGTTCCCCCTCGCGTCCCGGAAACACCATATATTTT	CASSSPSRPGNTIYF	NA	TRBV28	TRBJ1-3	NA	15
TGCGCCAGCAGCTTGGAGGACCGCTCCTACAATGAGCAGTTCTTC	CASSLEDRSYNEQFF	NA	TRBV5-1	TRBJ2-1	NA	15
TGTGCCAGCAGTTCAGATTGGACAGGGGAGGGATTTCAGTACTTC	CASSSDWTGEGFQYF	NA	TRBV2	TRBJ2-4	TRBD1	15
TGTGCCAGCAGAACTGGGCAAACCTCGAACACTGAAGCTTTCTTT	CASRTGQTSNTEAFF	NA	TRBV6-5	TRBJ1-1	NA	15
TGTGCCAGCAGTTTTACCGGGACAGCGAATTCACCCCTCCACTTT	CASSFTGTANSPLHF	NA	TRBV27	TRBJ1-6	TRBD1	15
TGTGCCAGTAGTAGCCAGGGGATAGGCTTTTACTATGGCTACACCTTC	CASSSQGIGFYYGYTF	NA	TRBV19	TRBJ1-2	NA	16
TGTGCCAGCTCACCATCTAGCGGGTCGGAGGGGAGTGGCAACTATGGCTACACCTTC	CASSPSSGSEGSGNYGYTF	NA	TRBV18	TRBJ1-2	NA	19
TGTGCCAGCAGCCCACTCCTGTCGGGGCAGGGGCGGAGAGAGACCCAGTACTTC	CASSPLLSGQGRRETQYF	NA	TRBV11-3	TRBJ2-5	NA	18
TGTGCCAGCAGTTTACCAGACTTCAATCAGCCCCAGCATTTT	CASSLPDFNQPQHF	NA	TRBV28	TRBJ1-5	NA	14
TGTGCCAGCAGTTACCCCGGACTAGGGGGCAATGAGCAGTTCTTC	CASSYPGLGGNEQFF	NA	TRBV6-5	TRBJ2-1	NA	15
TGTGCCAGCAGTTTCCGGGGGCTTTCCAATGAGCAGTTCTTC	CASSFRGLSNEQFF	NA	TRBV27	TRBJ2-1	NA	14
TGTGCCAGCAGCTGGGGGGGGACCAACCGCCCAGATACGCAGTATTTT	CASSWGGTNRPDTQYF	NA	TRBV5-4	TRBJ2-3	TRBD2	16
TGTGCCAGCAGCTCCCGGGACAGCAATCAGCCCCAGCATTTT	CASSSRDSNQPQHF	once	TRBV5-4	TRBJ1-5	NA	14
TGTGCCAGCAGTCAGAGGCAGGGGAGGGACGAGCAGTACTTC	CASSQRQGRDEQYF	once	TRBV6-1	TRBJ2-7	NA	14
TGTGCCAGCAGCTTAGCGTTGAATCAGCCCCAGCATTTT	CASSLALNQPQHF	NA	TRBV7-2	TRBJ1-5	NA	13
TGTGCCAGTAGTGGGCTAGCGGCGAACACCGGGGAGCTGTTTTTT	CASSGLAANTGELFF	NA	TRBV19	TRBJ2-2	TRBD2	15
TGTGCCAGCAGCTTCGGGGTACCGATCCTCCAAGAGACCCAGTACTTC	CASSFGVPILQETQYF	NA	TRBV7-6	TRBJ2-5	NA	16
TGTGCCTGGAGTGGGCAGGGTGGCGAAAAACTGTTTTTT	CAWSGQGGEKLFF	NA	TRBV30	TRBJ1-4	NA	13
TGTGCCGCCAAGAGGGAGGGGGCGGGCGCCGGGGAGCTGTTTTTT	CAAKREGAGAGELFF	NA	TRBV19	TRBJ2-2	NA	15
TGTGCCAGCAGCTCAGGACAGCGCTATGGCTACACCTTC	CASSSGQRYGYTF	NA	TRBV5-4	TRBJ1-2	NA	13
TGTGCCAGCATAACGGGACAGGGGGCTTACAATGAGCAGTTCTTC	CASITGQGAYNEQFF	NA	TRBV28	TRBJ2-1	TRBD1	15
TGCGCCAGCAGCTTGGTCGCGGAAGACTACAATGAGCAGTTCTTC	CASSLVAEDYNEQFF	NA	TRBV5-1	TRBJ2-1	NA	15
TGTGCCAGCAGTGAAGCCTCGACTAGCGGGAGGTGGGTAGATACGCAGTATTTT	CASSEASTSGRWVDTQYF	NA	TRBV6-1	TRBJ2-3	TRBD2	18
TGTGCCAGCAGCGACGGGGGCTTCATGAACACTGAAGCTTTCTTT	CASSDGGFMNTEAFF	NA	TRBV5-4	TRBJ1-1	NA	15